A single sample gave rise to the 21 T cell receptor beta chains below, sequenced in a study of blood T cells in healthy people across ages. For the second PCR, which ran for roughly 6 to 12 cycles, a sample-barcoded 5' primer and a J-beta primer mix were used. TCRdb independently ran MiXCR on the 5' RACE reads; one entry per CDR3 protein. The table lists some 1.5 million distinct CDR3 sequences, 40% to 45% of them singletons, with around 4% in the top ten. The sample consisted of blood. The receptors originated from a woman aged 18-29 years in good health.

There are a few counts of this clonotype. The CDR3 sequence is CATSAWTGFRNEQFF. Here the CDR3 DNA reads TGTGCCACCAGTGCCTGGACAGGCTTCAGGAATGAGCAGTTCTTC. V gene TRBV24-1 combines with J gene TRBJ2-1, with 7 positions matching TRBD1. J gave up 7 bases and V 5 bases, and 10 bases lay outside the gene matches. The CDR3 loop spans 15 amino acids. Germline V gene data show CDR1 as KGHDR and CDR2 as SFDVKD.

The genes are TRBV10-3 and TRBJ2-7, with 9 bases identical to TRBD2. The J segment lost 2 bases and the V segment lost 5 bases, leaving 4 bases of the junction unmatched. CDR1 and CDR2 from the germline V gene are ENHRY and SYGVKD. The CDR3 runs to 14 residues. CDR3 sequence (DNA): TGTGCCATCAGTCCTATAGCGGGAGCCTACGAGCAGTACTTC. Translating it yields CAISPIAGAYEQYF.

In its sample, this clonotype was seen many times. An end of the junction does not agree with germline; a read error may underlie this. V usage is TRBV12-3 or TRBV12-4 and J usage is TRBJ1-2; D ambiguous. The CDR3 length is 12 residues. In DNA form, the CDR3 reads TGCGCCAGCAGCTTGGGTCGCTATGGCTACACCTTC. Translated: CASSLGRYGYTF.

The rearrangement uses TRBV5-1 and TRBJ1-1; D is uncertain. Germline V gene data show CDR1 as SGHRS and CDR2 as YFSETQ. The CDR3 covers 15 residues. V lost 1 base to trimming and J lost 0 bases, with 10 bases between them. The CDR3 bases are TGCGCCAGCAGCTTGAACCAAAGAATGAACACTGAAGCTTTCTTT. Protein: CASSLNQRMNTEAFF.

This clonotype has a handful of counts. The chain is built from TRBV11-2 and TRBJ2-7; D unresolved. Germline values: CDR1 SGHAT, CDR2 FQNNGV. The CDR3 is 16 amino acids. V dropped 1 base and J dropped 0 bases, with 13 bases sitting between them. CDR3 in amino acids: CASSLVRFRGSYEQYF. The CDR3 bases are TGTGCCAGCAGCTTAGTCCGATTTAGAGGCTCCTACGAGCAGTACTTC.

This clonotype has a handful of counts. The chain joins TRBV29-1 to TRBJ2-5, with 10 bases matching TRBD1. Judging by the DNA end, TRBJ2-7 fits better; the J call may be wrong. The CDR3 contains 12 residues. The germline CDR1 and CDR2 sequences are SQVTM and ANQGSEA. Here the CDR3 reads CSVEGQGFEQYF. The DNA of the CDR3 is TGCAGCGTTGAGGGACAGGGGTTCGAGCAGTACTTC.

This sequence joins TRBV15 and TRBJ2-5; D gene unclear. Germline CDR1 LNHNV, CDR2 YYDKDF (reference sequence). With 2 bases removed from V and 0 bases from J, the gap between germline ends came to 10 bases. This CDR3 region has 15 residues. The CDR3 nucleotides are TGTGCCACCAGCAGACCCCATTGGGACCAAGAGACCCAGTACTTC. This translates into CATSRPHWDQETQYF.

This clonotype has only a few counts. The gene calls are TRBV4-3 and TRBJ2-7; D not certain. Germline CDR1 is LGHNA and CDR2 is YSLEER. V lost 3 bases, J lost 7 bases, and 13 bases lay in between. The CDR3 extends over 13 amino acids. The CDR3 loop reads CASSHGELNEQYF. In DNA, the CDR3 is TGCGCCAGCAGCCACGGCGAGTTAAATGAGCAGTACTTC.

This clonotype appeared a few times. The CDR3 DNA reads TGTGCCAGCAGCTTATCCGAAGCCCCGTCGGCATATGGCTACACCTTC. Protein product: CASSLSEAPSAYGYTF. The chain employs TRBV7-6 and TRBJ1-2; unclear D gene. V lost 2 bases and J 5 bases, leaving 18 bases between the germline ends. The germline CDR1 and CDR2 sequences are SGHVS and FNYEAQ. The CDR3 has 16 amino acids.

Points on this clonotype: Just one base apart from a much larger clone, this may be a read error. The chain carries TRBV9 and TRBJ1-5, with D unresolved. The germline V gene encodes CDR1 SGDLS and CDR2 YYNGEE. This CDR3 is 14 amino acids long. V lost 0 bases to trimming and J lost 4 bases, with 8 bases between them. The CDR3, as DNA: TGTGCCAGCAGCGTAGGGCAGGCAAATCAGCCCCAGCATTTT. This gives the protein CASSVGQANQPQHF.

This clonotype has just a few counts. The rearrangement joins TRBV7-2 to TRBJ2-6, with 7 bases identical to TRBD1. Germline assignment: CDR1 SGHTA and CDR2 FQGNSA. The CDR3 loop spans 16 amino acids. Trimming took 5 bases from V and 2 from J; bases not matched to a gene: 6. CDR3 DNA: TGTGCCAGCAGCCGGGACAGAGGCACTGGGGCCAACGTCCTGACTTTC. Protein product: CASSRDRGTGANVLTF.

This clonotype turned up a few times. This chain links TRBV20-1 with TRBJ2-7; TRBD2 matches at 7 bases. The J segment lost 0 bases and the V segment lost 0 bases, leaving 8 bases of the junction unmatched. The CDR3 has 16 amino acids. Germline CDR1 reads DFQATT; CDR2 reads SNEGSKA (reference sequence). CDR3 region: CSARDRKLATSYEQYF. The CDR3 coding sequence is TGCAGTGCTAGAGACCGAAAACTAGCGACCTCCTACGAGCAGTACTTC.

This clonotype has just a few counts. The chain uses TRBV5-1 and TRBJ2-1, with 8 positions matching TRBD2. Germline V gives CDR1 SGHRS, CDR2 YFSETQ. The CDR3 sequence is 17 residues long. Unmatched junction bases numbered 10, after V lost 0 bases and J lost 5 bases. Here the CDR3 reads CASSLAFSGMENNEQFF. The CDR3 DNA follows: TGCGCCAGCAGCTTGGCCTTTAGCGGGATGGAGAACAATGAGCAGTTCTTC.

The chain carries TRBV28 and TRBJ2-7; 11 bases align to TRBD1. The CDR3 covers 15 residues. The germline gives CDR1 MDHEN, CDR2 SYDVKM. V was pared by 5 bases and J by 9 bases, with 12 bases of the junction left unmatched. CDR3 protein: CASSGPGQGDIGQYF. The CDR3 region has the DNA TGTGCCAGCAGTGGGCCGGGACAGGGGGATATTGGGCAGTACTTC. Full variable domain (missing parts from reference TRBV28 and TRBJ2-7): DVKVTQSSRYLVKRTGEKVFLECVQDMDHENMFWYRQDPGLGLRLIYFSYDVKMKEKGDIPEGYSVSREKKERFSLILESASTNQTSMYLCASSGPGQGDIGQYFGPGTRLTVT.

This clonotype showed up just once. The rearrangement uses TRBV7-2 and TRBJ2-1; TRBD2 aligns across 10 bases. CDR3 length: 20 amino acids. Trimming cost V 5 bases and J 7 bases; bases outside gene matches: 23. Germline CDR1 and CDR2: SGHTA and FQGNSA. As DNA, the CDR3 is TGTGCCAGCAGCCATTTGGGACAGAGGGCCCCTAGCGGGAGCGGGAATGAGCAGTTCTTC. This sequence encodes CASSHLGQRAPSGSGNEQFF.

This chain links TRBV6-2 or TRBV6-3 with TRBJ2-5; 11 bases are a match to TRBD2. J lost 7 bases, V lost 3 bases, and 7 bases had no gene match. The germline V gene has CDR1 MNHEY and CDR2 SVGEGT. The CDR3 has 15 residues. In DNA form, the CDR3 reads TGTGCCAGCAGTTATATAGCGGGAGGGCCTCCGACCCAGTACTTC. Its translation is CASSYIAGGPPTQYF.

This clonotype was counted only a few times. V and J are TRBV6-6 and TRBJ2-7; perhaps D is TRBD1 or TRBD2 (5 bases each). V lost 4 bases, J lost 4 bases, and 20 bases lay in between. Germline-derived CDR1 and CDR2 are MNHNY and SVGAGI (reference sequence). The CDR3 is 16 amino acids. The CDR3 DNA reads TGTGCCAGCAGTTCGGCCAACTACGGGGCCAGTTACGAGCAGTACTTC. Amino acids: CASSSANYGASYEQYF.

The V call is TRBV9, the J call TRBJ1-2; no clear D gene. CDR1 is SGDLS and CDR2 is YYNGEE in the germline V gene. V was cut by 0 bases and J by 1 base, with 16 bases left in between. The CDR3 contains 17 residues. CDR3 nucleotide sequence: TGTGCCAGCAGCGTAGTTGGGAACCCGCTACTTAACTATGGCTACACCTTC. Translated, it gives CASSVVGNPLLNYGYTF. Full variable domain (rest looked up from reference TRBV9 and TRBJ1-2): DSGVTQTPKHLITATGQRVTLRCSPRSGDLSVYWYQQSLDQGLQFLIQYYNGEERAKGNILERFSAQQFPDLHSELNLSSLELGDSALYFCASSVVGNPLLNYGYTFGSGTRLTVV.

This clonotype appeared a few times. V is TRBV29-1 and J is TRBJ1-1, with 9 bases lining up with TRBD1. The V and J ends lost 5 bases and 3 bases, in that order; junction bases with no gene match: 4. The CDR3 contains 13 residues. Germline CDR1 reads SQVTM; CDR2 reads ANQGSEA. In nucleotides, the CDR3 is TGCAGCGTTAGGGACAGGGAGTACACTGAAGCTTTCTTT. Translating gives CSVRDREYTEAFF.

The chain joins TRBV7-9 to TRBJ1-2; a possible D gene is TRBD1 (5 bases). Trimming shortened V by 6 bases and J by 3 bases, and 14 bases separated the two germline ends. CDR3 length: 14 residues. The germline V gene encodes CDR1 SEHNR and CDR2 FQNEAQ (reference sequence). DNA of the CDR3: TGTGCCAGCAGACCGGGGGGTGAGGACTATGGCTACACCTTC. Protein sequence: CASRPGGEDYGYTF.

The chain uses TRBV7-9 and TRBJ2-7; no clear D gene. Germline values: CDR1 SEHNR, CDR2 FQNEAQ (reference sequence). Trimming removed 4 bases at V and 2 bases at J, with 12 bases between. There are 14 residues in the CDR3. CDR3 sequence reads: CASSSTDGTYEQYF. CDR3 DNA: TGTGCCAGCAGCTCCACCGACGGAACCTACGAGCAGTACTTC.